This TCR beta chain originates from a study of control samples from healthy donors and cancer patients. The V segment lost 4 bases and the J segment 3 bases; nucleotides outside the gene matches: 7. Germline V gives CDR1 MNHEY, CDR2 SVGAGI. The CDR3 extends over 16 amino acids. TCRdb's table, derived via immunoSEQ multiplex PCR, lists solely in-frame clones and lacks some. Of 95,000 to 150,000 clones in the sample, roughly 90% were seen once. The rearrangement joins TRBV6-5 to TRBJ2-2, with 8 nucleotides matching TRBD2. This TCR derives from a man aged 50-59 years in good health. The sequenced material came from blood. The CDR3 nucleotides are TGTGCCAGCAGTTCCTCCGGGACTAGGGACACCGGGGAGCTGTTTTTT. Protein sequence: CASSSSGTRDTGELFF.